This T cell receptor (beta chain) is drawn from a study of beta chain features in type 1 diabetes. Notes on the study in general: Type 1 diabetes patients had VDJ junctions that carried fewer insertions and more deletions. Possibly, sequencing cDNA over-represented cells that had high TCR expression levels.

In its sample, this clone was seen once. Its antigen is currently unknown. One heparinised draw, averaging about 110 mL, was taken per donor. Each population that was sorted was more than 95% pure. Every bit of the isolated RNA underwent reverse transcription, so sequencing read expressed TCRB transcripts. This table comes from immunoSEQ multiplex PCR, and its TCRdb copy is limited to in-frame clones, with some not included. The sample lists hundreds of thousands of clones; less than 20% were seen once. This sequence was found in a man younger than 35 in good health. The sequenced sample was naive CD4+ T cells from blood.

The CDR3 DNA follows: TGTGCCAGCAGACGAGGACTTGGGGGGAGCGATGGCTACACCTTC. It codes for CASRRGLGGSDGYTF. This chain joins TRBV6-5 and TRBJ1-2; perhaps TRBD1 as D (5 bases). The V gene lost 6 bases and the J gene lost 6 bases, with 20 bases spanning the gap. The CDR3 contains 15 residues. Germline assignment: CDR1 MNHEY and CDR2 SVGAGI.